These 9 T cell receptor beta chains were all obtained from the same sample, sequenced in a study of vaccination and CD4 T cells after COVID-19. The Oncomine TCR Beta short-read assay sequenced DNA from cultured CD4+ T cells. TCRdb re-derived calls from the PCR reads in MiXCR, one entry per CDR3 protein. This table holds around 20,000 distinct CDR3 sequences, around 45% found once. Specified treatment: 10-day PBMC culture with coronavirus spike peptide pools or control peptides (ViraFEST assay). These TCRs are of unknown antigen specificity. This specimen consisted of CD4+ T cells from blood, cultured in vitro, obtained before SARS-CoV-2 vaccination. All receptors derive from a human donor who had recovered from COVID-19.

This clonotype was seen a few times. This chain's CDR3 is CASSLAQGQYSYEQYF. DNA of the CDR3: TGCGCCAGCAGCTTGGCCCAGGGGCAGTACTCCTACGAGCAGTACTTC. The chain has TRBV5-1 and TRBJ2-7; maybe TRBD1 (6 bases). This CDR3 has 16 amino acids. V gave up 0 bases and J gave up 0 bases, with 13 bases separating them. Germline V gives CDR1 SGHRS, CDR2 YFSETQ.

There are a few counts of this clonotype. DNA for the CDR3: TGTGCCAGCAGCTCACTAGCGGGAGGTACAGATACGCAGTATTTT. Translation: CASSSLAGGTDTQYF. The chain uses TRBV7-3 and TRBJ2-3; 12 bases map to TRBD2. The CDR3 is 15 residues long. From germline, CDR1 is SGHTA and CDR2 FQGTGA. J lost 3 bases, V lost 4 bases, and 2 bases had no gene match.

CDR3 nucleotides: TGCAGTGCTGCACAGGGGGCTGATGAAAAACTGTTTTTT. It encodes CSAAQGADEKLFF. This chain uses TRBV20-1 with TRBJ1-4, with TRBD1 identical over 9 bases. The CDR3 sequence is 13 residues long. V lost 5 bases to trimming and J lost 6 bases; unmatched junction nucleotides: 4. CDR1 is DFQATT and CDR2 is SNEGSKA in the germline V gene (reference sequence).

V gene TRBV19 combines with J gene TRBJ1-5, with D perhaps TRBD1 (6 bases). V lost 4 bases, J lost 5 bases, and 18 bases lay in between. This CDR3 spans 16 amino acids. The germline CDR1 and CDR2 sequences are LNHDA and SQIVND (reference sequence). CDR3 sequence reads: CASSSYLGDTDQPQHF. CDR3 DNA: TGTGCCAGTAGTAGTTATTTAGGGGACACCGATCAGCCCCAGCATTTT.

This clonotype was counted a few times. The chain employs TRBV10-3 and TRBJ2-7; the D call may be TRBD1 or TRBD2 (5 bases each). Germline CDR1 reads ENHRY; CDR2 reads SYGVKD. The ends were cut back, 10 bases at V and 0 bases at J, with 16 bases in the middle. The CDR3 is made up of 14 amino acids. CDR3: CATTGTQSSYEQYF. The CDR3 DNA follows: TGTGCCACCACCGGGACGCAGAGCTCCTACGAGCAGTACTTC.

The table lists this clonotype with a few counts. This rearrangement joins TRBV19 to TRBJ1-6; maybe TRBD1 (6 bases). The CDR3 loop spans 14 amino acids. From germline, CDR1 is LNHDA and CDR2 SQIVND (reference sequence). V shed 7 bases and J shed 8 bases, with 15 bases lying between them. The CDR3 loop is CASTYGTRDSPLHF. CDR3 DNA sequence: TGTGCCAGTACCTACGGGACAAGGGATTCACCCCTCCACTTT. Looking up the rest from reference TRBV19 and TRBJ1-6 gives the full variable domain: DGGITQSPKYLFRKEGQNVTLSCEQNLNHDAMYWYRQDPGQGLRLIYYSQIVNDFQKGDIAEGYSVSREKKESFPLTVTSAQKNPTAFYLCASTYGTRDSPLHFGNGTRLTVT.

The rearrangement uses TRBV29-1 and TRBJ1-3; tentatively, D is TRBD1 (6 bases). V shed 6 bases and J shed 0 bases, with 9 bases lying between them. The CDR3 runs to 13 residues. Germline loops: CDR1 SQVTM, CDR2 ANQGSEA. CDR3 protein: CSVTGSSGNTIYF. DNA for the CDR3: TGCAGCGTCACAGGGAGCTCTGGAAACACCATATATTTT.

Only a few counts were recorded for this clonotype. The chain is built from TRBV7-2 and TRBJ2-1, with a weak D call TRBD2 (5 bases). CDR1 and CDR2 (germline): SGHTA, FQGNSA. V lost 2 bases and J 0 bases, leaving 8 bases between the germline ends. CDR3 length equals 15 residues. CDR3 loop: CASSLSGASYNEQFF. DNA of the CDR3: TGTGCCAGCAGCTTAAGCGGCGCCTCCTACAATGAGCAGTTCTTC. Looking up the rest from reference TRBV7-2 and TRBJ2-1 gives the full variable domain: GAGVSQSPSNKVTEKGKDVELRCDPISGHTALYWYRQSLGQGLEFLIYFQGNSAPDKSGLPSDRFSAERTGGSVSTLTIQRTQQEDSAVYLCASSLSGASYNEQFFGPGTRLTVL.

J is TRBJ1-2 and V is TRBV15; 8 bases map to TRBD1. CDR3 length equals 15 residues. Trimming at V came to 1 base and at J to 2 bases, leaving 3 bases not matched to a gene. The germline CDR1 and CDR2 sequences are LNHNV and YYDKDF (reference sequence). CDR3 DNA sequence: TGTGCCACCAGCAGAGCAGGACAGGGCAACTATGGCTACACCTTC. Translating gives CATSRAGQGNYGYTF.